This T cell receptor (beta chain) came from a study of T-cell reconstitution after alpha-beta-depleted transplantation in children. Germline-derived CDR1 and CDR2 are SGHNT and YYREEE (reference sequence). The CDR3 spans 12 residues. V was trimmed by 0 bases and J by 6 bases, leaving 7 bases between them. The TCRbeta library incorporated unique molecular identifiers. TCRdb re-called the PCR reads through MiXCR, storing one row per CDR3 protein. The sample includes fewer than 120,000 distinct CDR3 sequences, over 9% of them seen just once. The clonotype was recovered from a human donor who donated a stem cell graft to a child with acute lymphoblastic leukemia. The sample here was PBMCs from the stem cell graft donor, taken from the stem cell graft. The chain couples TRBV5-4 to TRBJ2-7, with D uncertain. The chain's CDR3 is CASSLAGIEQYF. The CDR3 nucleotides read TGTGCCAGCAGCTTGGCAGGAATCGAGCAGTACTTC.